This is a list of T cell receptor beta chains from one sample in a study of T-cell reconstitution after alpha-beta-depleted transplantation in children. TCRdb itself ran the PCR reads through MiXCR, one entry per CDR3 protein. The sample holds roughly 120,000 distinct CDR3 sequences, approximately 22% seen once. This material consisted of PBMCs, mostly from graft donor cells, taken 180 days after TCRalphabeta/CD19-depleted stem cell transplant. The receptor set was obtained from a male patient between 2 and 10 years old who had a stem cell transplant for chronic granulomatous disease, so the T cells may come from the graft donor. Both conserved end residues are part of each CDR3. A D gene is named only where the DNA matches it firmly. Clone size, where shown, is once, few, many, or a class for clones that have expanded.

j_call	clone_size	v_call	d_call	cdr3_aa	cdr3_nt
TRBJ2-4	few	TRBV7-2	.	CASSLNRAKNIQYF	TGTGCCAGCAGCTTAAACAGAGCCAAAAACATTCAGTACTTC
TRBJ2-1	.	TRBV6-2/TRBV6-3	.	CASSFFQNNEQFF	TGTGCCAGCAGTTTCTTCCAGAACAATGAGCAGTTCTTC
TRBJ1-2	few	TRBV29-1	.	CSVDRGLYGYTF	TGCAGCGTTGATCGGGGGTTATATGGCTACACCTTC
TRBJ2-2	.	TRBV15	TRBD2	CATSRDRPSGVKLSTGELFF	TGTGCCACCAGCAGAGATCGGCCTAGCGGGGTGAAGTTGAGCACCGGGGAGCTGTTTTTT
TRBJ2-2	.	TRBV13	.	CASSFDYRNTGELFF	TGTGCCAGCAGCTTCGACTACCGGAACACCGGGGAGCTGTTTTTT
TRBJ1-5	few	TRBV20-1	.	CSARDGASNQPQHF	TGCAGTGCTAGAGACGGGGCCAGCAATCAGCCCCAGCATTTT
TRBJ2-1	many	TRBV5-4	TRBD1	CASSTPPGGRDEQFF	TGTGCCAGCAGCACTCCCCCAGGGGGTAGAGATGAGCAGTTCTTC
TRBJ1-3	few	TRBV6-5	.	CASSYSQVSGNTIYF	TGTGCCAGCAGTTACTCTCAGGTCTCTGGAAACACCATATATTTT
TRBJ2-7	few	TRBV20-1	.	CSARSIGYEQYF	TGCAGTGCTCGCAGTATCGGATACGAGCAGTACTTC
TRBJ2-7	many	TRBV27	.	CASRGIMGLSYEQYF	TGTGCCAGCAGAGGAATAATGGGACTCTCCTACGAGCAGTACTTC
TRBJ1-3	.	TRBV7-9	.	CASSAGGGYTIYF	TGTGCCAGCAGCGCCGGCGGAGGGTACACCATATATTTT
TRBJ1-1	few	TRBV20-1	TRBD1	CSAISGAGGTEAFF	TGCAGTGCTATATCGGGGGCAGGGGGCACTGAAGCTTTCTTT
TRBJ2-1	.	TRBV7-2	.	CASSLKIEQFF	TGTGCCAGCAGCCTGAAGATTGAGCAGTTCTTC
TRBJ1-5	.	TRBV4-2	.	CASSQDGGLGNQPQHF	TGTGCCAGCAGCCAAGATGGGGGGTTGGGCAATCAGCCCCAGCATTTT
TRBJ2-1	.	TRBV5-5	.	CASSLGRDSMEQFF	TGTGCCAGCAGCTTGGGGAGGGACTCCATGGAGCAGTTCTTC
TRBJ2-1	few	TRBV12-3/TRBV12-4	.	CASSFSTNEQFF	TGTGCCAGCAGTTTTTCAACCAATGAGCAGTTCTTC
TRBJ1-1	once	TRBV12-3/TRBV12-4	.	CASSFSPSSGAFF	TGTGCCAGCAGTTTTAGCCCGTCGTCGGGAGCTTTCTTT
TRBJ2-2	few	TRBV5-6	TRBD2	CASSVGRTSNTGELFF	TGTGCCAGCAGTGTTGGGAGGACTAGCAACACCGGGGAGCTGTTTTTT
TRBJ1-1	many	TRBV12-3/TRBV12-4	.	CASSVLKNTEAFF	TGTGCCAGCAGTGTATTGAAGAACACTGAAGCTTTCTTT
TRBJ2-1	many	TRBV12-3/TRBV12-4	.	CASTRIQANEQFF	TGTGCCAGCACCCGAATACAGGCCAATGAGCAGTTCTTC
TRBJ1-4	many	TRBV6-6	TRBD1	CASQTGSSVKLFF	TGTGCCAGCCAGACAGGGTCATCAGTAAAACTGTTTTTT
TRBJ2-3	.	TRBV20-1	.	CSASRLAMWVDTQYF	TGCAGTGCTAGCAGGCTAGCGATGTGGGTTGATACGCAGTATTTT
TRBJ2-1	many	TRBV5-1	TRBD2	CASSSQVWRENNEQFF	TGCGCCAGCAGCTCTCAAGTGTGGCGGGAGAATAATGAGCAGTTCTTC
TRBJ2-3	.	TRBV5-4	.	CASSAPQVPTDTQYF	TGTGCCAGCAGCGCCCCACAGGTCCCCACAGATACGCAGTATTTT
TRBJ1-6	once	TRBV4-3	.	CASSHRFRDYNSPLHF	TGCGCCAGCAGCCACCGCTTCAGGGATTATAATTCACCCCTCCACTTT
TRBJ1-5	.	TRBV12-3/TRBV12-4	.	CASSPRGGGGSNQPQHF	TGTGCCAGCAGTCCTCGGGGGGGAGGGGGAAGCAATCAGCCCCAGCATTTT
TRBJ2-1	many	TRBV4-3	TRBD2	CASSQSPSGGQNNEQFF	TGCGCCAGCAGCCAATCTCCAAGCGGGGGGCAGAACAATGAGCAGTTCTTC
TRBJ2-3	once	TRBV11-2	.	CASSIADTQYF	TGTGCCAGCAGCATCGCAGATACGCAGTATTTT
TRBJ1-1	.	TRBV4-1	.	CASSLRTAENTEAFF	TGCGCCAGCAGCCTCCGGACAGCCGAAAACACTGAAGCTTTCTTT
TRBJ2-7	many	TRBV29-1	.	CSVEGDEQYF	TGCAGCGTTGAAGGTGACGAGCAGTACTTC
TRBJ1-6	many	TRBV20-1	.	CSARDGRAPDQVSPLHF	TGCAGTGCTAGAGATGGTCGGGCACCGGACCAGGTTTCACCCCTCCACTTT
TRBJ2-7	many	TRBV20-1	.	CSARDVAVLRGQYF	TGCAGTGCTAGAGATGTGGCAGTGCTACGAGGGCAGTACTTC
TRBJ2-1	.	TRBV27	TRBD2	CASSLGLAGAYNEQFF	TGTGCCAGCAGTTTAGGACTAGCGGGAGCCTACAATGAGCAGTTCTTC
TRBJ2-2	.	TRBV4-3	.	CASSQELTGGELFF	TGCGCCAGCAGCCAAGAATTGACAGGCGGGGAGCTGTTTTTT
TRBJ1-1	few	TRBV12-3/TRBV12-4	.	CATLPVDTEAFF	TGTGCCACCCTTCCCGTGGACACTGAAGCTTTCTTT
TRBJ2-1	few	TRBV20-1	TRBD2	CCATPGTSAQDNEQFF	TGCTGTGCCACCCCCGGGACTAGCGCCCAGGACAATGAGCAGTTCTTC
TRBJ2-7	.	TRBV5-5	TRBD1	CASSYGTDLYEQYF	TGTGCCAGCAGCTACGGGACAGACCTTTACGAGCAGTACTTC
TRBJ2-2	.	TRBV7-6	.	CASSWGAGTGELFF	TGTGCCAGCAGCTGGGGGGCCGGCACCGGGGAGCTGTTTTTT
TRBJ1-2	many	TRBV10-3	.	CAITNDVPYGYTF	TGTGCCATCACCAACGACGTCCCCTATGGCTACACCTTC
TRBJ2-5	few	TRBV15	TRBD2	CATSSFASGQETQYF	TGTGCCACCAGCAGCTTCGCTAGCGGCCAAGAGACCCAGTACTTC
TRBJ1-1	few	TRBV12-3/TRBV12-4	.	CASSPTGKTEAFF	TGTGCCAGCAGCCCAACAGGGAAAACTGAAGCTTTCTTT
TRBJ2-3	.	TRBV12-3/TRBV12-4	.	CASSLRPLTDTQYF	TGTGCCAGCAGTTTACGGCCTCTCACAGATACGCAGTATTTT
TRBJ2-7	.	TRBV5-1	.	CASSLGAGYEQYF	TGCGCCAGCAGCTTGGGGGCAGGCTACGAGCAGTACTTC
TRBJ1-6	.	TRBV25-1	.	CASTKGDNSPLHF	TGTGCCAGCACCAAGGGGGATAATTCACCCCTCCACTTT
TRBJ2-1	few	TRBV5-1	.	CASSLVSAEQFF	TGCGCCAGCAGCTTGGTTAGCGCTGAGCAGTTCTTC
TRBJ2-2	many	TRBV4-1	TRBD1	CASSHGQGPNTGELFF	TGCGCCAGCAGCCATGGACAGGGCCCGAACACCGGGGAGCTGTTTTTT
TRBJ2-7	many	TRBV20-1	.	CSARGGYEQYF	TGCAGTGCTAGAGGTGGCTACGAGCAGTACTTC
TRBJ2-7	few	TRBV29-1	TRBD1	CSCIRDRNYEQYF	TGCAGTTGTATCCGGGACAGGAATTACGAGCAGTACTTC
TRBJ2-1	few	TRBV6-2/TRBV6-3	TRBD2	CASSPRLAGPMSSYNEQFF	TGTGCCAGCAGTCCTCGACTAGCGGGCCCTATGAGCTCCTACAATGAGCAGTTCTTC